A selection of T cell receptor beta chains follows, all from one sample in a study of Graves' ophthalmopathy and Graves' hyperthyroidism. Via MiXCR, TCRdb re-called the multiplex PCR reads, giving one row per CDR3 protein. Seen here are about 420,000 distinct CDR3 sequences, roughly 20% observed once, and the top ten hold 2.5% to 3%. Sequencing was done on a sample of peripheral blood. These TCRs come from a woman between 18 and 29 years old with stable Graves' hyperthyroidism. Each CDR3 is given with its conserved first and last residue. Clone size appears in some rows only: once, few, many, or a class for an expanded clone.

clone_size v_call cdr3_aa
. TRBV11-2 CASSFGLIRSSARETQYF
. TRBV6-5 CASTSDRAEQYF
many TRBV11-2 CASSPVGQSYEQYF
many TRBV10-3 CATHVATSGTTYEQYF
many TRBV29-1 CSVRGVSPAQETQYF
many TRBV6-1 CASSPYGTNYGYTF
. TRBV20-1 CSARASLNSYEQYF
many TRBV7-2 CASSFGTGYQETQYF
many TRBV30 CAQRGGAGGVETQYF
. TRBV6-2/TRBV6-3 CASSYSVEHEQYF
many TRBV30 CAWGQGSNQPQHF
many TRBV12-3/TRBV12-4 CASTLGQGAETQYF
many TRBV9 CASSVSGRGDQPQHF
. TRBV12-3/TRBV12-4 CASSLTGPAGTEAFF
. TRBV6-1 CASSERAGDQPQHF
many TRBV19 CAVVSGRAATGELFF
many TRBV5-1 CASSLVGWQNTEAFF
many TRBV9 CASSVGVGNQPQHF
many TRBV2 CASSRDRGQNTEAFF
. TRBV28 CASSFNGLAYTRELFF
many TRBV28 CASTVGAREQYF
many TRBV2 CASTLVSYEQYF
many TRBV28 CASHGWAGNSYEQYF
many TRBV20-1 CSARISNTGELFF
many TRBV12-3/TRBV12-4 CASSLRVSYEQYF